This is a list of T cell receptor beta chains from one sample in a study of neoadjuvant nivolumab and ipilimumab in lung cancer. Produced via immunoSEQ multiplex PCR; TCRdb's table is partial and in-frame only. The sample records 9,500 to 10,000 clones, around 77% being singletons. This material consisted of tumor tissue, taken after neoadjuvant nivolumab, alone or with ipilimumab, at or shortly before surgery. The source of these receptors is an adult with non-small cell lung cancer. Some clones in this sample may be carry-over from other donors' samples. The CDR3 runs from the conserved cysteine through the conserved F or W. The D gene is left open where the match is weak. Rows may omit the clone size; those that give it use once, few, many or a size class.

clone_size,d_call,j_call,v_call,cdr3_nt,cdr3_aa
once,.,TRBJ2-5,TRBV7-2,TGTGCCAGCAGAAGCCCCTGGGTTCAAGAGACCCAGTACTTC,CASRSPWVQETQYF
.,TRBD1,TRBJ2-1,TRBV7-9,TGTGCCAGCAGCTTACCCGGACAGGGGGTATATGAGCAGTTCTTC,CASSLPGQGVYEQFF
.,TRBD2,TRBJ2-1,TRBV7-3,TGTGCCAGCAGCCCCGGGACTAGCGGGGGAGAGCAGTTCTTC,CASSPGTSGGEQFF
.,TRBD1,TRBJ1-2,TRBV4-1,TGCGCCAGCAGCACTTTCAGGGACAGAGAGAACTATGGCTACACCTTC,CASSTFRDRENYGYTF
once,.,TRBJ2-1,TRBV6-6,TGTGCCAGCAGTTGGGGGATAGGGAATGAGCAGTTCTTC,CASSWGIGNEQFF
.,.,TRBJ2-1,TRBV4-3,TGCGCCAGCAGCCAGACGACAGTGAACAATGAGCAGTTCTTC,CASSQTTVNNEQFF
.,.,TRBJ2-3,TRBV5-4,TGTGCCAGCAGCTTGGGCAGGGGGGATCCGGGGGCAGGGAATTTT,CASSLGRGDPGAGNF
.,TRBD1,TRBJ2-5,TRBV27,TGTGCCAGCAGTTCTCCTCACAGGGGCGCGGAGACCCAGTACTTC,CASSSPHRGAETQYF
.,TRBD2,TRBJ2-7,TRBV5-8,TGTGCCAGCAGGGTCCGTGGGGGGGACGAGCAGTACTTC,CASRVRGGDEQYF
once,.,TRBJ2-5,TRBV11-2,TGTGCCAGCAGCTGGCAACGTGAGACCCAGTACTTC,CASSWQRETQYF
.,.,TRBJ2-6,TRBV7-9,TGTGCCGAAAGGTCCCCCGGGGCCAACGTCCTGACTTTC,CAERSPGANVLTF
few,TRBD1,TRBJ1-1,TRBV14,TGTGCCAGCAGCCCGGGACAGATAGGTGAAGCTTTCTTT,CASSPGQIGEAFF
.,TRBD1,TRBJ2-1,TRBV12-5,TGTGCTAGTGGTTTGGGACAGGGAGACAATGAGCAGTTCTTC,CASGLGQGDNEQFF
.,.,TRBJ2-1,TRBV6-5,TGTGCCAGCATGCGGCAGCACAATGAGCAGTTCTTC,CASMRQHNEQFF
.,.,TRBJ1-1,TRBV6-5,TGTGCCAGCAGTAGGTCTTTTGGCAACACTGAAGCTTTCTTT,CASSRSFGNTEAFF
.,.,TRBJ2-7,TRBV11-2,TGTGCCAGCAGCTTAGGACCGCCCTACGAGCAGTACTTC,CASSLGPPYEQYF
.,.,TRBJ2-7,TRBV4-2,TGTGCCAGCAGCCAAGGACTAACCTACGATTGGCAGTACTTC,CASSQGLTYDWQYF
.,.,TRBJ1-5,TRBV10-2,TGCGCCAGCAGTGAGTTGAGGACCCCGAGAGAGCCCCAGCATTTT,CASSELRTPREPQHF
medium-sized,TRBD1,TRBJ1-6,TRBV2,TGTGCCAGCAGAACAGGGGCCCCCCCTCCCCTCCACTTT,CASRTGAPPPLHF
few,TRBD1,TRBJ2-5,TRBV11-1,TGTGCCAGCAGCTACATCGGACAGGGTCTACATGAGACCCAGTACTTC,CASSYIGQGLHETQYF
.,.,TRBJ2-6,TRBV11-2,TGTGCCAGCAGCTTAGCAGGGCACTCTGGGGCCAACGTCCTGACTTTC,CASSLAGHSGANVLTF
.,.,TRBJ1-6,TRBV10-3,TGTGCCATCAGTGGCGAGGGAAACACCTATAATTCACCCCTCCACTTT,CAISGEGNTYNSPLHF
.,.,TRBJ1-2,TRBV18,TGTGCCAGCTCACCTGCTGAGTCTCGGGGCTACACCTTC,CASSPAESRGYTF
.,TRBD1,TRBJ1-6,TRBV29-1,TGCAGCGCCACCGGGACAGTTAGTTCACCCCTCCACTTT,CSATGTVSSPLHF
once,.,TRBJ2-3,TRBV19,TGTGCCAGCGCAAGGACAAGCACAGATACGCAGTATTTT,CASARTSTDTQYF
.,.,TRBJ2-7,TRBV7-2,TGTGCCAGCAGCTTAGCAGCAGCTTTTCAGTACTTC,CASSLAAAFQYF
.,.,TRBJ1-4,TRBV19,TGTGCCAGTAGACTTGGACTCCCGGGGAAAGCTAATGAAAAACTGTTTTTT,CASRLGLPGKANEKLFF
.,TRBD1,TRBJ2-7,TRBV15,TGTGCCACCAGCACGAGAAGGGGCAGGGGGCTTTACGAGCAGTACTTC,CATSTRRGRGLYEQYF
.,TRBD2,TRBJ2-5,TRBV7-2,TGTGCCAGCAGTCGAGTCGGGACTAGCGGAGAGGGAGGGACCCAGTACTTC,CASSRVGTSGEGGTQYF
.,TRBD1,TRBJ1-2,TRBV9,TGTGCCAGCAGCCCAGACAGGGTAGCCTATGGCTACACCTTC,CASSPDRVAYGYTF
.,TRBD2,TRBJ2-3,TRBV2,TGTGCCAACAGTCGAGGGACTACCTCCTTCACAGATACGCAGTATTTT,CANSRGTTSFTDTQYF
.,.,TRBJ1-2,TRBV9,TGTGCCAGCAGCGTGATCCCTCAGACAGGAATTAACTATGGCTACACCTTC,CASSVIPQTGINYGYTF
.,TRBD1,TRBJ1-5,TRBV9,TGTGCCAGCAGCCTAAACGGAGGGGGACAGGTCTTAAGGCAGCCCCAGCATTTT,CASSLNGGGQVLRQPQHF
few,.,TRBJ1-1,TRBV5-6,TGTGCCAGCAGCTGGGGCGGGCACCTGAACACTGAAGCTTTCTTT,CASSWGGHLNTEAFF
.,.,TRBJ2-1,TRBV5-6,TGTGCCAGCAGCTTGTTTGGGAGCACTGGCGAGCAGTTCTTC,CASSLFGSTGEQFF
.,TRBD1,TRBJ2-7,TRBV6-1,TGTGCCAGCAGTGGGGACAGTTTTATCTCCTACGAGCAGTACTTC,CASSGDSFISYEQYF
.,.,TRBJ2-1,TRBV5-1,TGCGCCAGCAGCCATGACAGGACTTTATACAATGAGCAGTTCTTC,CASSHDRTLYNEQFF
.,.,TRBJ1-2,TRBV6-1,TGTGCCAGCAGAGTGGGAGCCAACTATGGCTACACCTTC,CASRVGANYGYTF
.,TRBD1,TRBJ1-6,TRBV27,TGTGCCAGCAGTCCCCACGGACAGGGTCAGAATTCACCCCTCCACTTT,CASSPHGQGQNSPLHF
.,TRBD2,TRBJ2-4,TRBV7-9,TGTGCCAGCAGCTTCGGGGGGACTCAAAACATTCAGTACTTC,CASSFGGTQNIQYF
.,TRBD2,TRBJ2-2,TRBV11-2,TGTGCCAGCACCTTTTGGACTAGCGTGAACACCGGGGAGCTGTTTTTT,CASTFWTSVNTGELFF
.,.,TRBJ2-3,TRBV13,TGTGCCAGCAGCTTATCCCCCTGGGAGGCGGCCACAGATACGCAGTATTTT,CASSLSPWEAATDTQYF
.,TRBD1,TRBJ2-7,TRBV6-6,TGTGCCAGCAACCTACGTCCCGGGACAGGGCCCTACGAGCAGTACTTC,CASNLRPGTGPYEQYF
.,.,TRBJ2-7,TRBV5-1,TGCGCCAGCAGAGGCGGGAAGCTCTACGAGCAGTACTTC,CASRGGKLYEQYF
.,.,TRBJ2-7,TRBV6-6,TGTGCCAGCAGGACTGGGACAAGCCCGATTTACTTC,CASRTGTSPIYF
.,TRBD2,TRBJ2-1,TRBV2,TGTGCCAGCATCCACGGGAGGGGTTACAATGAGCAGTTCTTC,CASIHGRGYNEQFF
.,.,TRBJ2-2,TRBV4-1,TGCGCCAGCAGCCCCCTCGGGACACTGAGGGACACCGGGGAGCTGTTTTTT,CASSPLGTLRDTGELFF
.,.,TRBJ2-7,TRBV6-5,TGTGCCAGCAGTTACTCCCCAGGGAAGTACGAGCAGTACTTC,CASSYSPGKYEQYF
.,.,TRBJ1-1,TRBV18,TGTGCCAGCTCTCCGAGGGGAGTCTGGGAAGCTTTCTTT,CASSPRGVWEAFF
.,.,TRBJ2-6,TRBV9,TGTGCCAGCAGCCCCCTCCATGGGGCCAACGTCCTGACTTTC,CASSPLHGANVLTF
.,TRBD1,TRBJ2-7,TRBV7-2,TGTGCCAGCAGCTTACGGGGGGACAGGGGGACCTACGAGCAGTACTTC,CASSLRGDRGTYEQYF
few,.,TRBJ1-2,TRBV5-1,TGCGCCAGCAGCCCGGGTTCGGGGGTAGGCTACACCTTC,CASSPGSGVGYTF
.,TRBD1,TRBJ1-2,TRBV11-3,TGTGCCAGCAGCTTACAGGGGGCTCTTTATGGCTACACCTTC,CASSLQGALYGYTF
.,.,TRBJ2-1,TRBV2,TGTGCCAGCACTCTCAGGGGCCGGGATGAGCAGTTCTTC,CASTLRGRDEQFF
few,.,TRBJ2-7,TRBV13,TGTGCCAGCAGGGACGGGGGACAGAAGTTCTACGAGCAGTACTTC,CASRDGGQKFYEQYF